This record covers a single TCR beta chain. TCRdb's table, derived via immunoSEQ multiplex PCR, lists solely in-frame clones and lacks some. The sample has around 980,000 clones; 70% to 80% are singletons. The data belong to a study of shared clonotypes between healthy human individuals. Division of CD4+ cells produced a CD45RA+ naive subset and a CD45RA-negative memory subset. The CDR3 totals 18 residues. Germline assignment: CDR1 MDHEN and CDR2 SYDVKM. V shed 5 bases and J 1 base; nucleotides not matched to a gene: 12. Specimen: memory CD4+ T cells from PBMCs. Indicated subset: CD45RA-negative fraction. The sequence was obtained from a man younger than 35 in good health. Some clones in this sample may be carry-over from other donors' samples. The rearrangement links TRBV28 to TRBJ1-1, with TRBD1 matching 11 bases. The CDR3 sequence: CASSPRKDRGPQNTEAFF. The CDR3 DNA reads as TGTGCCAGCAGTCCCCGTAAGGACAGGGGGCCCCAGAACACTGAAGCTTTCTTT.